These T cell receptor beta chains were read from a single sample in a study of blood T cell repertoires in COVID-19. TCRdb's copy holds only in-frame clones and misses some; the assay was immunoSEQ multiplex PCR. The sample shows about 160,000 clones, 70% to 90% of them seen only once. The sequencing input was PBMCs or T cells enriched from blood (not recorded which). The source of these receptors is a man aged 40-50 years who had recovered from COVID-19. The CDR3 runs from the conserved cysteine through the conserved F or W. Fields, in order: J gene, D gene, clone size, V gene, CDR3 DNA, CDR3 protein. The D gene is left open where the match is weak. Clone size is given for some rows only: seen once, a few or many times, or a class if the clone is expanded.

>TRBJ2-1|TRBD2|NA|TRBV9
TGTGCCAGCAGCGGGTCCGGGACTATCTCCTACAATGAGCAGTTCTTC
CASSGSGTISYNEQFF
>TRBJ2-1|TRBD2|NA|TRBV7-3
TGTGCCAGCAGCTCCCAAGGACTAGCGGGGGGATCCAATGAGCAGTTCTTC
CASSSQGLAGGSNEQFF
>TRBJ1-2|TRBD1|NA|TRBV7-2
TGTGCCAGCAGCTTAAACGGACAGGGGGATGGCTACACCTTC
CASSLNGQGDGYTF
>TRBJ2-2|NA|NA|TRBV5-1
TGCGCCAGCAGCTTGGAGGGGCTAAACACCGGGGAGCTGTTTTTT
CASSLEGLNTGELFF
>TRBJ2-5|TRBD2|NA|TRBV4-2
TGTGCCAGCAGCCAAGATCCTGGCGGGGGGGATCAAGAGACCCAGTACTTC
CASSQDPGGGDQETQYF
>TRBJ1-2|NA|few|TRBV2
TGTGCCAGCAGTGATAGCTTGCAAGATGGCTACACCTTC
CASSDSLQDGYTF
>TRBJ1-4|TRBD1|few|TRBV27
TGTGCCAGCAGTTCAGGGGGCCCACCCCCGGGAAAACTGTTTTTT
CASSSGGPPPGKLFF
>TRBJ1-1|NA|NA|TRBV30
TGTGCCTGGAGGGGAGACAAACACACTGAAGCTTTCTTT
CAWRGDKHTEAFF
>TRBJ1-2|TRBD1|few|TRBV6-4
TGTGCCAGCAGCACAGGGGCCTATGGCTACACCTTC
CASSTGAYGYTF
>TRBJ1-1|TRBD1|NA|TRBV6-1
TGTGCCAGCAGTGAAGCGCTTCAGGGGGCAAGCACTGAAGCTTTCTTT
CASSEALQGASTEAFF
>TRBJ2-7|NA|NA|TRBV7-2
TGTGCCAGCAGCTTAAGAGGTGTCCTCCACGAGCAGTACTTC
CASSLRGVLHEQYF
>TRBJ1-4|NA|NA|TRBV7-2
TGTGCCAGCAGCCTCGGTAGTGGGGGGGCGCGGGTTCGGGAAAAACTGTTTTTT
CASSLGSGGARVREKLFF
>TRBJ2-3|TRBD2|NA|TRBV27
TGTGCCAGCAGTCCAGGCGGGGGGCTACTCACAGATACGCAGTATTTT
CASSPGGGLLTDTQYF
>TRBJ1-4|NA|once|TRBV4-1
TGCGCCAGCAACCTCGAATCGGGAACAGCAACTAATGAAAAACTGTTTTTT
CASNLESGTATNEKLFF
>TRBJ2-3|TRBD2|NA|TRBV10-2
TGCGCCAGCAGAGATTTAGCGGGGGGGGTTGCAGATACGCAGTATTTT
CASRDLAGGVADTQYF
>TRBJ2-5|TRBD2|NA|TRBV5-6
TGTGCCAGCAGCTCTCTAGCTAGCGGGGCTGAGACCCAGTACTTC
CASSSLASGAETQYF
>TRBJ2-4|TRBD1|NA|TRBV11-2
TGTGCCAGCAGCCCTCGCGGACAGGGGATTGCGGCCAAAAACATTCAGTACTTC
CASSPRGQGIAAKNIQYF
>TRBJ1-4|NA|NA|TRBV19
TGTGCCAGTAGGCGCCCAGGTTTCGAAAAACTGTTTTTT
CASRRPGFEKLFF
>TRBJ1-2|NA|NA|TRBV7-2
TGTGCCAGCAGCCCGACTCGGGACTCCCTATATGGCTACACCTTC
CASSPTRDSLYGYTF
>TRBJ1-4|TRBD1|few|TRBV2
TGTGCCAGCAGTGGACGGGACAGCGTTAGGAAACTGTTTTTT
CASSGRDSVRKLFF
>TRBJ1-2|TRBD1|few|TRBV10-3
TGTGCCATCAGTGGGACAGGGGGCTATGGCTACACCTTC
CAISGTGGYGYTF
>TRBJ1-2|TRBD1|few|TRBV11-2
TGTGCCAGCAGCGAAGGACCGGGACAGGGGGCGCATGGCTACACCTTC
CASSEGPGQGAHGYTF
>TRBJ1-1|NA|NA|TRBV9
TGTGCCAGCAGCCCCCGTGGAGGCGGATTGAACACTGAAGCTTTCTTT
CASSPRGGGLNTEAFF
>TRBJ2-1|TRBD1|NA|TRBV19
TGTGCCAGCCGGGACAGGGAGGGCCTTCTAAATGAGCAGTTCTTC
CASRDREGLLNEQFF
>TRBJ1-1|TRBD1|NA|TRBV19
TGTGCCAGTAGTATCGGGGGGACAGGGTATACTGAAGCTTTCTTT
CASSIGGTGYTEAFF
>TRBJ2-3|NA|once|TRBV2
TGTGCCAGCAGCCCTCCTTTCACAGATACGCAGTATTTT
CASSPPFTDTQYF
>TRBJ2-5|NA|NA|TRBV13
TGTGCCAGCAGCCCCAGGGGAGAGACCCAGTACTTC
CASSPRGETQYF
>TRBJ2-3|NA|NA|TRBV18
TGTGCCAGCTCGAGGGGGGGTGTCACAGATACGCAGTATTTT
CASSRGGVTDTQYF
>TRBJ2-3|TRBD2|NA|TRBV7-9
TGTGCCAGCAGCTTTCTGGGGGCTAGCGGGGTAAGCACAGATACGCAGTATTTT
CASSFLGASGVSTDTQYF
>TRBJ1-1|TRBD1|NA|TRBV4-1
TGCGCCAGCAGCCGTTTCGCCGGGACAGCGAACACTGAAGCTTTCTTT
CASSRFAGTANTEAFF
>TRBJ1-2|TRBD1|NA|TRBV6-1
TGTGCCAGCAGTGCCCAGGGGGCAACCGCTAACTATGGCTACACCTTC
CASSAQGATANYGYTF
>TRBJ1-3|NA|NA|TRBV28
TGTGCCAGCAGCACGGGTGGAAACACCATATATTTT
CASSTGGNTIYF
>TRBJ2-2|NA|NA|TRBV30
TGTGCCTGGAGTGTACGTTGGGGGGCCGGGGAGCTGTTTTTT
CAWSVRWGAGELFF
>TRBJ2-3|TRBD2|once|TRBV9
TGTGCCAGCAGCGTCCGTAGCGGGAATACAGATACGCAGTATTTT
CASSVRSGNTDTQYF
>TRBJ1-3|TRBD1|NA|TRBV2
TGTGCCAGCAGTGCCTCAGGGGGCACGGGAAACACCATATATTTT
CASSASGGTGNTIYF
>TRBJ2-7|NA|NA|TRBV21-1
TGTGCCAGCAGCAAACCCCCTTCGGAGGCCGAGCAGTACTTC
CASSKPPSEAEQYF
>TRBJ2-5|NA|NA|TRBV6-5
TGTGCCAGCAGTTACTCGAGTGCAGGGGCCGAGACCCAGTACTTC
CASSYSSAGAETQYF
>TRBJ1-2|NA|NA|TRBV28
TGTGCCAGCAGTTTATCAGGGACTTATGGCTACACCTTC
CASSLSGTYGYTF
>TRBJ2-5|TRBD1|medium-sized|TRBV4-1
TGCGCCAGCAGAGAGACCTACGGGACAGTCCAAGAGACCCAGTACTTC
CASRETYGTVQETQYF
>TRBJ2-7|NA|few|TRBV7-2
TGTGCCAGCAGCTTTCGGGGAATTCACGAGCAGTACTTC
CASSFRGIHEQYF
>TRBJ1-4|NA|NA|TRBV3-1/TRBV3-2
TGTGCCAGCAGCCAGACAATGACTAATGAAAAACTGTTTTTT
CASSQTMTNEKLFF
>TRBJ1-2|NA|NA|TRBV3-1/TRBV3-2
TGTGCCAGCAGCCTTGGGGGGTCAACTAACTATGGCTACACCTTC
CASSLGGSTNYGYTF
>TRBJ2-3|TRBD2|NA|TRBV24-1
TGTGCCACCAGTCCGGGGGGACTTAGCACAGATACGCAGTATTTT
CATSPGGLSTDTQYF